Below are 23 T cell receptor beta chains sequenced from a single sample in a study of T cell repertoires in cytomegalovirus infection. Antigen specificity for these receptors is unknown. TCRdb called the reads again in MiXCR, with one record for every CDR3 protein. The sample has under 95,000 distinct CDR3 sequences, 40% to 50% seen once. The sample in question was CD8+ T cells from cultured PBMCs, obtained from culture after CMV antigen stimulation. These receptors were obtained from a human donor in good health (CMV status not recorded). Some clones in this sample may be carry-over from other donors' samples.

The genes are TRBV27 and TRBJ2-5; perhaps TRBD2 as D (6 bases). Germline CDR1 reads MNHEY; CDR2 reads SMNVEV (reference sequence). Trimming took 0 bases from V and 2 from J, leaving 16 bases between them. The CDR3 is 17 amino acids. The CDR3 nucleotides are TGTGCCAGCAGTTTATCCCTTCCGGGACTGGTTCAAGAGACCCAGTACTTC. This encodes CASSLSLPGLVQETQYF.

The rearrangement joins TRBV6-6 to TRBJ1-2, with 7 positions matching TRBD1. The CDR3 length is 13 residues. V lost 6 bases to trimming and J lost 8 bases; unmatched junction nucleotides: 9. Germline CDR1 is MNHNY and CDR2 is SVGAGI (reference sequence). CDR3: CASSLGTAQGYTF. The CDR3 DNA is TGTGCCAGCAGCCTTGGGACAGCCCAAGGCTACACCTTC.

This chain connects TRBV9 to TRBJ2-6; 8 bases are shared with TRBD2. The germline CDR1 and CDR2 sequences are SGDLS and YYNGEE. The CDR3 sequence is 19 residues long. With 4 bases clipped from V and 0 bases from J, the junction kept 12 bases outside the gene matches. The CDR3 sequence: CASSPYQAGANSGANVLTF. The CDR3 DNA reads TGTGCCAGCAGCCCTTACCAAGCGGGAGCGAACTCTGGGGCCAACGTCCTGACTTTC.

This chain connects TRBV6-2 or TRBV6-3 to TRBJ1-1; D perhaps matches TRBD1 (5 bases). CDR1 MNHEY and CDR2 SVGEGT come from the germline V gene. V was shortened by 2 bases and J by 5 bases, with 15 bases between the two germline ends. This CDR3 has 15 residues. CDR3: CASSYPGEGVTEAFF. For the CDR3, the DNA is TGTGCCAGCAGTTACCCGGGGGAAGGGGTAACTGAAGCTTTCTTT.

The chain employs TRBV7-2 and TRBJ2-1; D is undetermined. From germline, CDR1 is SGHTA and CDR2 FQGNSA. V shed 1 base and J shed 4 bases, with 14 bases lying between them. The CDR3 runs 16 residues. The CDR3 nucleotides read TGTGCCAGCAGCTTAGGATTCGCAGGACCATACAATGAGCAGTTCTTC. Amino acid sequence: CASSLGFAGPYNEQFF.

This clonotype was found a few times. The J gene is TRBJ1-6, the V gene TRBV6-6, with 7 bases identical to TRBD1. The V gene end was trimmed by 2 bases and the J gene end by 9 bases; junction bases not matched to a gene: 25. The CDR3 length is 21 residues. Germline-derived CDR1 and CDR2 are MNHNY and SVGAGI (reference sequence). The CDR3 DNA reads TGTGCCAGCAGTTACCCGACGAAGGCATATGACAGGGAGTTTGTGGCTTCACCCCTCCACTTT. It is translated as CASSYPTKAYDREFVASPLHF.

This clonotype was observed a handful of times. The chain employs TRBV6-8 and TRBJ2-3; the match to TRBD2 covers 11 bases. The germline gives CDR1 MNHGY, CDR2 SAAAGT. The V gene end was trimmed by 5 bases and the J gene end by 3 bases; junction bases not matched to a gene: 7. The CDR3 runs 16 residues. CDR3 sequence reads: CASSRRLAGRTDTQYF. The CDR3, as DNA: TGTGCCAGCAGTCGTAGACTAGCGGGAAGGACAGATACGCAGTATTTT.

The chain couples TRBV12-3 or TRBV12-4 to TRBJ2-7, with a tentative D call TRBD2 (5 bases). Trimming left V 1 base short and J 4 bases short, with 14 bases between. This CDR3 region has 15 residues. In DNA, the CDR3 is TGTGCCAGCAGTTTAGAGGCTAGCAGTCGATACGAGCAGTACTTC. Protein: CASSLEASSRYEQYF.

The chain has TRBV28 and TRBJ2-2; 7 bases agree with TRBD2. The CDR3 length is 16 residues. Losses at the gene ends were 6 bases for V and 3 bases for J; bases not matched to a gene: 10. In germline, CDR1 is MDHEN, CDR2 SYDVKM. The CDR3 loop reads CASRSLRGRDTGELFF. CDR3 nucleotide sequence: TGTGCCAGCAGGTCCCTCCGGGGGAGGGACACCGGGGAGCTGTTTTTT.

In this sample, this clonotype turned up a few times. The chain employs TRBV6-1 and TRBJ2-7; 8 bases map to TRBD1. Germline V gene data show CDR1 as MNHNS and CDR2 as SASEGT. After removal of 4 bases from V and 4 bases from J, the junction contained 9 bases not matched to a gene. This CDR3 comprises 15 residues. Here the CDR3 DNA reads TGTGCCAGCAGTGGGGCGGACAGGGTTTCGTACGAGCAGTACTTC. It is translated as CASSGADRVSYEQYF.

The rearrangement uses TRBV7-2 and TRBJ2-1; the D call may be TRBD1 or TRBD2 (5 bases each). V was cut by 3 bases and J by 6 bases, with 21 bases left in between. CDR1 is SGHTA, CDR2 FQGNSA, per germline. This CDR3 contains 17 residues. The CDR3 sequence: CASSFPRDLGLINEQFF. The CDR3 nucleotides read TGTGCCAGCAGCTTCCCCCGGGACCTCGGTCTAATCAATGAGCAGTTCTTC.

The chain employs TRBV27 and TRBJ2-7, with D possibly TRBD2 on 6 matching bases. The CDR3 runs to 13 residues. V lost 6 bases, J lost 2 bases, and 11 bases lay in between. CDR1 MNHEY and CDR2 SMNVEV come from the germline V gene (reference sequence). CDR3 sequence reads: CASSRRVPYEQYF. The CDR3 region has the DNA TGTGCCAGCAGCCGGAGGGTTCCCTACGAGCAGTACTTC.

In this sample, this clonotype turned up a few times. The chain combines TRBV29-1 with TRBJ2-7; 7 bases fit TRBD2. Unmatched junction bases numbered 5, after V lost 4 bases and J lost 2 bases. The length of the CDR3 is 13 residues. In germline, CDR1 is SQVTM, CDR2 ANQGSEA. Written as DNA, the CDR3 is TGCAGCGTTGGGTCGGGGGGAACCTACGAGCAGTACTTC. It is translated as CSVGSGGTYEQYF.

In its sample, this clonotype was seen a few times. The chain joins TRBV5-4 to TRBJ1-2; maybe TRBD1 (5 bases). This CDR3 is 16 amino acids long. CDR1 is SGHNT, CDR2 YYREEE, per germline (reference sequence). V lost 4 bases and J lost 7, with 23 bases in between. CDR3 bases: TGTGCCAGCAGCCTCCCCGGCAGGGTAAATTCGCTTGGCTACACCTTC. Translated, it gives CASSLPGRVNSLGYTF. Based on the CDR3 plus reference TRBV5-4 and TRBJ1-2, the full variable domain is ETGVTQSPTHLIKTRGQQVTLRCSSQSGHNTVSWYQQALGQGPQFIFQYYREEENGRGNFPPRFSGLQFPNYSSELNVNALELDDSALYLCASSLPGRVNSLGYTFGSGTRLTVV.

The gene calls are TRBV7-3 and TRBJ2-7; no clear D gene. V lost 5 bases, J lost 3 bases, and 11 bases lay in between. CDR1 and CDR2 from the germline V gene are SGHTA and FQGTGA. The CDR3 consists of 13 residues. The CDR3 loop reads CASSLGPDYEQYF. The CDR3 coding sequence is TGTGCCAGCAGCCTAGGACCGGACTACGAGCAGTACTTC.

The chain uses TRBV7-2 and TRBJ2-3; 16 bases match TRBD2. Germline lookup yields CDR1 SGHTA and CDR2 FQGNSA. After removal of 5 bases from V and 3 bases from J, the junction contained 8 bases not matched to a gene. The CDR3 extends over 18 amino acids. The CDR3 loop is CASSHGTSGRALTDTQYF. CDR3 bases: TGTGCCAGCAGCCACGGGACTAGCGGGAGGGCCCTGACAGATACGCAGTATTTT.

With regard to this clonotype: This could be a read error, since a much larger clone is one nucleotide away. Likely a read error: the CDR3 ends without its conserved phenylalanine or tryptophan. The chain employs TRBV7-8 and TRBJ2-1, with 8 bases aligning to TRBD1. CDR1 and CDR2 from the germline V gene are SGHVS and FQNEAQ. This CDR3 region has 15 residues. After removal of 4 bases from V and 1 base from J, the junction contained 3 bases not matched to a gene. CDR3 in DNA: TGTGCCAGCAGCTATACAGGGGGTTCCTACAATGAGCAGTTCCTC. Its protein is CASSYTGGSYNEQFL.

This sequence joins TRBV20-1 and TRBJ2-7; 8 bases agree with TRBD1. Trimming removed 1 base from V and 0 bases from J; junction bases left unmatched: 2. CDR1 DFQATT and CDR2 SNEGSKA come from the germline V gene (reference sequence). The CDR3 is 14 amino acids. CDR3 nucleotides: TGCAGTGCTAGAGGGACAGGGAGCTCCTACGAGCAGTACTTC. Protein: CSARGTGSSYEQYF.

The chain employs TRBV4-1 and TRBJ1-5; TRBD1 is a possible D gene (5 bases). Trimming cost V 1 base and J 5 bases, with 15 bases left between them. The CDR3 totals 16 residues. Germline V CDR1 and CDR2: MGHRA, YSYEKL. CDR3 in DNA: TGCGCCAGCAGCCAAGTGTATGGGGGGGGTGATCAGCCCCAGCATTTT. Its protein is CASSQVYGGGDQPQHF.

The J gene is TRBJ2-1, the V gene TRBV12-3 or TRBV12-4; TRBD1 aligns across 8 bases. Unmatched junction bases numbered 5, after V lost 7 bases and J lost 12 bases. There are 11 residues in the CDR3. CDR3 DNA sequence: TGTGCCAGCAAGTTGGACAGGGCGCAGTTCTTC. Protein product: CASKLDRAQFF.

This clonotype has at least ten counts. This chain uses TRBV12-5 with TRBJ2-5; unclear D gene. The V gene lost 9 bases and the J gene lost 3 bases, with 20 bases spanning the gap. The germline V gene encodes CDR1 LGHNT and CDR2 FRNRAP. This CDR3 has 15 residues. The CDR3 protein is CASPPRLVGKETQYF. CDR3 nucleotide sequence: TGTGCTAGCCCCCCCCGACTGGTGGGAAAAGAGACCCAGTACTTC.

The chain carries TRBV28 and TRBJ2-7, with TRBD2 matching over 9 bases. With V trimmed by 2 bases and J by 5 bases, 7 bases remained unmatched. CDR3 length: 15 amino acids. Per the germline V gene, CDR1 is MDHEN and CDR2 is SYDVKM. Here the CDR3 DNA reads TGTGCCAGCAGTTTACTGAGCGGGAGGTACGACGAGCAGTACTTC. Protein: CASSLLSGRYDEQYF.

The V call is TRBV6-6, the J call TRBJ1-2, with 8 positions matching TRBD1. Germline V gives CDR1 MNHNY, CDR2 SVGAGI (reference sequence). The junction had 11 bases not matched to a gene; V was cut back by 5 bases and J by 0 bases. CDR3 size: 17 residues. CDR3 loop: CASSPSRDRNPNYGYTF. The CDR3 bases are TGTGCCAGCAGTCCATCGCGGGACAGGAATCCTAACTATGGCTACACCTTC.